One sample yielded the 23 T cell receptor beta chains listed below, sequenced in a study of blood T cell repertoires in COVID-19. Method: immunoSEQ multiplex PCR; TCRdb's copy keeps in-frame clones and lacks some. The sample gives approximately 70,000 clones, around 74% of which show up once; 5.4% is in the top ten. The sequenced material came from peripheral blood. These receptors all come from a woman aged 80 or over with active or convalescent COVID-19.

The genes are TRBV10-3 and TRBJ2-1; D possibly corresponds to TRBD1 (6 bases). The CDR3 covers 17 residues. The germline V gene encodes CDR1 ENHRY and CDR2 SYGVKD. Trimming took off 4 bases at V and 0 bases at J, with 16 bases between the two ends. The CDR3 nucleotides read TGTGCCATCAGTGGGCACCGGGACACCAGCTCCTACAATGAGCAGTTCTTC. As protein: CAISGHRDTSSYNEQFF.

The chain combines TRBV6-6 with TRBJ2-6; 9 nucleotides match TRBD1. With 8 bases clipped from V and 0 bases from J, the junction kept 5 bases outside the gene matches. The CDR3 has 16 amino acids. Germline loops: CDR1 MNHNY, CDR2 SVGAGI (reference sequence). The CDR3 bases are TGTGCCAGCGGACAGGGGACTCTCTCTGGGGCCAACGTCCTGACTTTC. Its protein product is CASGQGTLSGANVLTF.

CDR3 loop: CASSEWTGGNQPQHF. The CDR3 nucleotides are TGTGCCAGCAGTGAATGGACAGGGGGCAATCAGCCCCAGCATTTT. J is TRBJ1-5 and V is TRBV2; 9 bases are shared with TRBD1. Germline lookup yields CDR1 SNHLY and CDR2 FYNNEI. Trimming cost V 2 bases and J 2 bases; bases outside gene matches: 1. The CDR3 length is 15 residues.

This chain joins TRBV25-1 and TRBJ1-5, with a tentative D call TRBD1 (5 bases). V lost 2 bases, J lost 2 bases, and 7 bases lay in between. There are 14 residues in the CDR3. Per the germline V gene, CDR1 is MGHDK and CDR2 is SYGVNS. The CDR3 loop is CASSERGRNQPQHF. The CDR3 region has the DNA TGTGCCAGCAGTGAAAGGGGCCGCAATCAGCCCCAGCATTTT.

The CDR3 DNA reads as TGTGCCAGCAGTCCGATAGGGGGGGCGAACACTGAAGCTTTCTTT. The encoded protein is CASSPIGGANTEAFF. The chain couples TRBV6-5 to TRBJ1-1; D is perhaps TRBD1 (6 bases). The CDR3 consists of 15 residues. Germline values: CDR1 MNHEY, CDR2 SVGAGI. V dropped 5 bases and J dropped 1 base, with 14 bases sitting between them.

This sequence joins TRBV19 and TRBJ2-5; 8 bases fit TRBD1. The CDR3 extends over 15 amino acids. Trimming took 4 bases from V and 0 from J; bases not matched to a gene: 4. CDR1 LNHDA and CDR2 SQIVND come from the germline V gene (reference sequence). The CDR3 bases are TGTGCCAGTAGTAGATACAGGGGGTACCAAGAGACCCAGTACTTC. This sequence encodes CASSRYRGYQETQYF. Complete variable domain (other parts from reference TRBV19 and TRBJ2-5): DGGITQSPKYLFRKEGQNVTLSCEQNLNHDAMYWYRQDPGQGLRLIYYSQIVNDFQKGDIAEGYSVSREKKESFPLTVTSAQKNPTAFYLCASSRYRGYQETQYFGPGTRLLVL.

The chain carries TRBV27 and TRBJ1-2, with D perhaps matching TRBD1 (5 bases). The germline gives CDR1 MNHEY, CDR2 SMNVEV (reference sequence). V lost 3 bases, J lost 7 bases, and 18 bases lay in between. The CDR3 totals 15 residues. CDR3 region: CASSFWAGSGSGYTF. The CDR3 DNA reads as TGTGCCAGCAGTTTTTGGGCAGGGTCGGGTAGTGGCTACACCTTC.

This clone was observed a few times. This rearrangement joins TRBV29-1 to TRBJ2-7, with D possibly matching TRBD1 (6 bases). V lost 7 bases and J lost 0, with 10 bases in between. The germline V gene has CDR1 SQVTM and CDR2 ANQGSEA. CDR3 length: 12 amino acids. CDR3 amino acids: CSARQDSYEQYF. For the CDR3, the DNA is TGCAGCGCCCGACAGGACTCCTACGAGCAGTACTTC.

In this sample, this clone turned up once. V gene TRBV3-1 (or the pseudogene TRBV3-2) combines with J gene TRBJ2-1; TRBD2 matches 9 bases. Germline CDR1 LGHDT, CDR2 YNNKEL (reference sequence). J gave up 8 bases and V 5 bases, and 7 bases lay outside the gene matches. The CDR3 spans 14 residues. The CDR3 sequence: CASSSGTSSHEQFF. For the CDR3, the DNA is TGTGCCAGCAGCTCCGGGACTAGCTCCCATGAGCAGTTCTTC.

The rearrangement joins TRBV11-2 to TRBJ1-2; D unclear. CDR3 length: 12 amino acids. V lost 5 bases to trimming and J lost 7 bases, with 11 bases between them. Germline lookup yields CDR1 SGHAT and CDR2 FQNNGV. CDR3 loop: CASSLGERGYTF. CDR3 DNA: TGTGCCAGCAGCCTCGGGGAGCGTGGCTACACCTTC.

The chain uses TRBV7-3 and TRBJ2-3; 9 positions match TRBD2. Trimming took 5 bases from V and 0 from J; bases not matched to a gene: 6. CDR1 and CDR2 from the germline V gene are SGHTA and FQGTGA. This CDR3 comprises 16 residues. The CDR3 protein is CASSAGTSLSTDTQYF. CDR3 DNA: TGTGCCAGCAGCGCCGGGACTAGCCTTAGCACAGATACGCAGTATTTT.

The rearrangement joins TRBV9 to TRBJ2-7, with a tentative D call TRBD2 (5 bases). From germline, CDR1 is SGDLS and CDR2 YYNGEE. The V gene lost 0 bases and the J gene lost 0 bases, with 10 bases spanning the gap. This CDR3 contains 15 residues. The chain's CDR3 is CASSVETGSSYEQYF. The CDR3 DNA reads TGTGCCAGCAGCGTAGAAACGGGGAGCTCCTACGAGCAGTACTTC.

This rearrangement joins TRBV27 to TRBJ2-7; TRBD1 agrees at 8 bases. CDR1 and CDR2 (germline): MNHEY, SMNVEV (reference sequence). The CDR3 totals 16 residues. The V and J ends lost 5 bases and 0 bases, in that order; junction bases with no gene match: 9. The CDR3 region is CASSPGGVLVSYEQYF. The CDR3 region has the DNA TGTGCCAGCAGTCCAGGGGGCGTCCTGGTCTCCTACGAGCAGTACTTC.

Concerning this clone itself: At one end, the junction sequence differs from germline, possibly due to a read error. This chain uses TRBV11-3 with TRBJ2-7, with 11 bases aligning to TRBD1. Germline CDR1 is SGHNT and CDR2 is YENEEA. CDR3 length: 15 residues. Here the CDR3 DNA reads TGTGCCAGCAGCTTAGTTGGGACAGGGGGGTACGCGCAGTACTTC. It yields the protein CASSLVGTGGYAQYF.

This clone was observed a few times. The chain combines TRBV5-4 with TRBJ2-2; no clear D. Trimming removed 5 bases at V and 0 bases at J, with 11 bases between. From germline, CDR1 is SGHNT and CDR2 YYREEE (reference sequence). This CDR3 has 15 amino acids. The CDR3 sequence is CASSNGYSNTGELFF. The CDR3 DNA sequence: TGTGCCAGCAGTAACGGTTACTCGAACACCGGGGAGCTGTTTTTT.

The V and J genes are TRBV5-8 and TRBJ1-1; 9 bases fit TRBD1. Germline loops: CDR1 SGHTS, CDR2 YDEGEE. The V segment lost 4 bases and the J segment 2 bases; nucleotides outside the gene matches: 6. CDR3 length equals 15 residues. CDR3: CASSHGTGYNTEAFF. The CDR3 nucleotides read TGTGCCAGCAGCCATGGGACAGGGTATAACACTGAAGCTTTCTTT.

The genes are TRBV6-5 and TRBJ2-1; 8 bases fit TRBD2. CDR3 length equals 13 residues. CDR1 is MNHEY and CDR2 is SVGAGI in the germline V gene. The V segment lost 6 bases and the J segment 9 bases; nucleotides outside the gene matches: 7. The CDR3: CASRLAVGGEQFF. The CDR3 nucleotides read TGTGCCAGCAGACTAGCGGTGGGGGGTGAGCAGTTCTTC.

The chain combines TRBV14 with TRBJ1-2, with 8 bases identical to TRBD1. V trimming: 4 bases; J trimming: 3 bases; junction bases outside the gene matches: 1. Germline V lookup: CDR1 SGHDN, CDR2 FVKESK. The CDR3 extends over 13 amino acids. The chain's CDR3 is CASSPDRDYGYTF. DNA for the CDR3: TGTGCCAGCAGCCCGGACAGGGACTATGGCTACACCTTC.

For the CDR3, the DNA is TGCAGTGCTAGTACGGACAGAGCCTACGAGCAGTACTTC. Translating gives CSASTDRAYEQYF. The J gene is TRBJ2-7, the V gene TRBV20-1; TRBD1 is a possible D gene (6 bases). This CDR3 has 13 residues. V was trimmed by 3 bases and J by 2 bases, leaving 11 bases between them. CDR1 is DFQATT and CDR2 is SNEGSKA in the germline V gene (reference sequence).

There are a few counts of this clone. The rearrangement joins TRBV3-1 (or the pseudogene TRBV3-2) to TRBJ1-6; D unclear. The length of the CDR3 is 15 residues. Trimming took 4 bases from V and 1 from J, leaving 8 bases between them. CDR1 is LGHDT, CDR2 YNNKEL, per germline (reference sequence). CDR3 bases: TGTGCCAGCAGCCCCCTAGGTTCCTATAATTCACCCCTCCACTTT. Its protein product is CASSPLGSYNSPLHF.

Here the CDR3 reads CASTRTGTIYGYTF. The CDR3 bases are TGTGCCAGCACACGGACAGGGACGATCTATGGCTACACCTTC. The genes are TRBV5-4 and TRBJ1-2, with 8 bases fitting TRBD1. The CDR3 sequence is 14 residues long. Germline-derived CDR1 and CDR2 are SGHNT and YYREEE (reference sequence). V shed 6 bases, J shed 4 bases, and the junction held 8 bases outside the gene matches.

The chain employs TRBV5-1 and TRBJ2-7; 14 bases agree with TRBD2. Germline V gene sequence: CDR1 SGHRS, CDR2 YFSETQ. The CDR3 is 15 residues long. V trimming: 3 bases; J trimming: 2 bases; junction bases outside the gene matches: 1. CDR3 loop: CASSWTSGGTYEQYF. In nucleotides, the CDR3 is TGCGCCAGCAGCTGGACTAGCGGGGGGACCTACGAGCAGTACTTC.

This chain joins TRBV7-9 and TRBJ2-7; the D gene is possibly TRBD1 (6 bases). The V gene lost 2 bases and the J gene lost 6 bases, with 11 bases spanning the gap. The CDR3 has 13 residues. Germline CDR1 SEHNR, CDR2 FQNEAQ (reference sequence). CDR3 DNA sequence: TGTGCCAGCAGCTTACTTGGGGGCGGCGAGCAGTACTTC. The encoded protein is CASSLLGGGEQYF.